This is a list of T cell receptor beta chains from one sample in a study of blood T cell repertoires in COVID-19. Profiling relied on immunoSEQ multiplex PCR, and the TCRdb table lists in-frame clones only, not all of them. Of 300,000 to 350,000 clones listed, approximately 92% were seen once; the top ten hold approximately 7.5%. Sequencing was carried out using peripheral blood. The receptors here all came from a woman aged 25 to 45 with COVID-19, enrolled during active disease. Both conserved end residues are part of each CDR3. Fields, in order: clone size, V gene, J gene, D gene, CDR3 protein, CDR3 DNA. The D gene is left open where the match is weak. For some rows the clone size is stated as once, few or many, or as a class when expanded; others skip it.

>NA|TRBV24-1|TRBJ2-2|TRBD2
CATSDPSREGLSGELFF
TGTGCCACCAGTGACCCTAGTAGGGAGGGCCTATCCGGGGAGCTGTTTTTT
>NA|TRBV30|TRBJ1-5|NA
CAWSVEDGQPQHF
TGTGCCTGGAGCGTCGAGGATGGTCAGCCCCAGCATTTT
>NA|TRBV9|TRBJ1-4|NA
CASSVGPSGEKLFF
TGTGCCAGCAGCGTAGGCCCCAGCGGTGAAAAACTGTTTTTT
>NA|TRBV5-1|TRBJ2-1|NA
CASALGTGEGQFF
TGCGCCAGCGCTCTTGGTACGGGAGAGGGGCAGTTCTTC
>NA|TRBV13|TRBJ1-4|NA
CASSSYSEKLFF
TGTGCCAGCAGCTCCTACAGTGAAAAACTGTTTTTT
>NA|TRBV7-9|TRBJ1-6|TRBD1
CASSLATGNSPLHF
TGTGCCAGCAGCTTAGCGACAGGGAATTCACCCCTCCACTTT
>once|TRBV10-1|TRBJ2-7|NA
CASSGRERSSYEQYF
TGCGCCAGCAGTGGCCGGGAGAGATCATCCTACGAGCAGTACTTC
>NA|TRBV27|TRBJ2-2|TRBD2
CASSLGLAGDIGELFF
TGTGCCAGCAGTCTCGGACTAGCGGGAGATATCGGGGAGCTGTTTTTT
>NA|TRBV28|TRBJ1-1|NA
CASSPTALNTEAFF
TGTGCCAGCAGTCCCACTGCCCTGAACACTGAAGCTTTCTTT
>once|TRBV5-1|TRBJ2-7|TRBD2
CASSPSGSGSYEQYF
TGCGCCAGCAGCCCTAGCGGGAGCGGGTCCTACGAGCAGTACTTC
>NA|TRBV4-1|TRBJ2-5|NA
CASSHRETQYF
TGCGCCAGCAGCCACCGTGAGACCCAGTACTTC
>NA|TRBV5-1|TRBJ2-2|NA
CASSGGLKTNTGELFF
TGCGCCAGCAGCGGCGGACTAAAAACGAACACCGGGGAGCTGTTTTTT
>once|TRBV10-1|TRBJ1-1|NA
CASSSDRNTEAFF
TGCGCCAGCAGTTCGGACAGGAACACTGAAGCTTTCTTT
>NA|TRBV6-5|TRBJ2-1|NA
CASSRVSYNEQFF
TGTGCCAGCAGTCGAGTCTCCTACAATGAGCAGTTCTTC
>NA|TRBV11-3|TRBJ2-3|TRBD2
CASSRSGTTNTDTQYF
TGTGCCAGCAGCCGATCCGGGACTACCAACACAGATACGCAGTATTTT
>NA|TRBV2|TRBJ2-3|NA
CASSGLPLTHYTQYF
TGTGCCAGCAGTGGACTACCCCTAACCCACTATACGCAGTATTTT
>NA|TRBV24-1|TRBJ1-1|TRBD1
CAIKDRLNTEAFF
TGTGCCATCAAGGACAGGCTGAACACTGAAGCTTTCTTT
>NA|TRBV3-1/TRBV3-2|TRBJ1-1|NA
CASSQDILRITEAFF
TGTGCCAGCAGCCAAGATATATTGCGGATCACTGAAGCTTTCTTT
>NA|TRBV18|TRBJ2-5|NA
CASSPGSGETQYF
TGTGCCAGTTCCCCGGGGTCGGGGGAGACCCAGTACTTC
>NA|TRBV4-1|TRBJ1-1|NA
CASSQVAGPSPLNTEAFF
TGCGCCAGCAGCCAAGTCGCGGGCCCCAGTCCTCTGAACACTGAAGCTTTCTTT
>NA|TRBV28|TRBJ2-7|NA
CASSEYYEQYF
TGTGCCAGCAGCGAGTATTACGAGCAGTACTTC
>NA|TRBV2|TRBJ2-3|NA
CASSDIQGGDTQYF
TGTGCCAGCAGTGATATCCAGGGTGGAGATACGCAGTATTTT
>NA|TRBV24-1|TRBJ1-2|TRBD1
CATPLRGRGYGYTF
TGTGCCACCCCTCTCAGGGGGCGAGGCTATGGCTACACCTTC
>NA|TRBV4-3|TRBJ2-3|NA
CASSQGGLRGTDTQYF
TGCGCCAGCAGCCAAGGCGGTCTGAGGGGCACAGATACGCAGTATTTT
>NA|TRBV5-1|TRBJ2-2|TRBD2
CASSRTSGSNTGELFF
TGCGCCAGCAGCCGGACTAGCGGGTCGAACACCGGGGAGCTGTTTTTT
>NA|TRBV7-6|TRBJ2-5|NA
CASSLRGSLVETQYF
TGTGCCAGCAGCTTACGGGGGAGTTTGGTTGAGACCCAGTACTTC
>NA|TRBV29-1|TRBJ2-1|NA
CSVAEVFGDEQFF
TGCAGCGTCGCGGAGGTCTTTGGTGATGAGCAGTTCTTC
>NA|TRBV6-1|TRBJ2-5|TRBD1
CASSEPGQGETQYF
TGTGCCAGTAGTGAGCCGGGACAGGGGGAGACCCAGTACTTC
>NA|TRBV4-3|TRBJ2-1|NA
CASSQGGTSSGEQFF
TGCGCCAGCAGCCAAGGTGGGACTTCTTCGGGTGAGCAGTTCTTC
>NA|TRBV9|TRBJ1-1|NA
CASSGPGIPEAFF
TGTGCCAGCAGCGGGCCGGGGATCCCTGAAGCTTTCTTT
>NA|TRBV19|TRBJ2-3|TRBD2
CASSPRDGGFTDTQYF
TGTGCCAGTAGTCCCCGGGACGGGGGGTTCACAGATACGCAGTATTTT
>NA|TRBV11-2|TRBJ1-5|NA
CASSPGTRGQPQHF
TGTGCCAGCAGCCCCGGGACAAGGGGTCAGCCCCAGCATTTT
>NA|TRBV30|TRBJ1-6|NA
CAWSGGGSGSPLHF
TGTGCCTGGAGTGGAGGCGGGAGTGGTTCACCCCTCCACTTT
>NA|TRBV5-1|TRBJ1-5|NA
CASSLVGGQPQHF
TGCGCCAGCAGCTTGGTCGGGGGTCAGCCCCAGCATTTT
>NA|TRBV6-5|TRBJ1-2|TRBD1
CASSYSRGQNYGYTF
TGTGCCAGCAGTTACTCAAGGGGGCAAAACTATGGCTACACCTTT
>NA|TRBV2|TRBJ1-5|NA
CASRGLRGMNQPQHF
TGTGCCAGCAGGGGGCTGCGGGGGATGAATCAGCCCCAGCATTTT
>NA|TRBV30|TRBJ1-2|NA
CAWSVGGSGYTF
TGTGCCTGGAGTGTAGGAGGGAGTGGCTACACCTTC
>NA|TRBV14|TRBJ2-3|NA
CASSQLRDTDTQYF
TGTGCCAGCAGCCAGTTGCGGGACACAGATACGCAGTATTTT
>NA|TRBV29-1|TRBJ1-1|TRBD1
CSVGTTDRGLF
TGCAGCGTTGGTACAACGGACAGGGGGCTCTTT
>NA|TRBV6-5|TRBJ1-4|NA
CASSLQIRANEKLFF
TGTGCCAGCAGCCTCCAGATCCGGGCTAATGAAAAACTGTTTTTT
>NA|TRBV5-1|TRBJ2-1|TRBD2
CASTGTSGSYNEQFF
TGCGCCAGCACCGGGACTAGCGGCTCCTACAATGAGCAGTTCTTC
>NA|TRBV7-9|TRBJ2-6|NA
CASSLAVSSGANVLTF
TGTGCCAGCAGCTTAGCTGTGAGCTCTGGGGCCAACGTCCTGACTTTC
>NA|TRBV5-3|TRBJ1-6|NA
CARNHPGSHSPLHF
TGTGCCAGAAATCATCCGGGTTCTCACTCACCCCTCCACTTT
>NA|TRBV7-9|TRBJ2-3|NA
CASSPLTLPTDTQYF
TGTGCCAGCAGCCCTCTTACTCTACCGACAGATACGCAGTATTTT
>NA|TRBV10-3|TRBJ1-3|TRBD1
CAISEAGTGITGNTIYF
TGTGCCATCAGTGAAGCCGGGACAGGGATAACTGGAAACACCATATATTTT